These 14 T cell receptor beta chains originate from one sample sequenced in a study of T cell changes during pregnancy in multiple sclerosis. Here immunoSEQ multiplex PCR was the method, and the copy in TCRdb shows in-frame clones only, minus some. This sample yields 55,000 to 70,000 clones, of which 85% to 95% are seen a single time; roughly 0.3% belongs to the top ten. This sample comprised CD4+ T cells from peripheral blood mononuclear cells, obtained after pregnancy. These receptors came from a female donor with multiple sclerosis, enrolled in a pregnancy study.

This clone was detected only once. CDR3 sequence reads: CASSPLPGQGRDSPLHF. CDR3 DNA: TGTGCCAGCTCACCCCTTCCGGGACAGGGGCGTGATTCACCCCTCCACTTT. The V and J genes are TRBV18 and TRBJ1-6; 10 bases line up with TRBD1. With 3 bases clipped from V and 8 bases from J, the junction kept 10 bases outside the gene matches. The CDR3 spans 17 residues. CDR1 and CDR2 from the germline V gene are KGHSH and LQKENI. The complete variable domain, with remaining parts taken from reference TRBV18 and TRBJ1-6, reads NAGVMQNPRHLVRRRGQEARLRCSPMKGHSHVYWYRQLPEEGLKFMVYLQKENIIDESGMPKERFSAEFPKEGPSILRIQQVVRGDSAAYFCASSPLPGQGRDSPLHFGNGTRLTVT.

The chain recombines TRBV5-1 with TRBJ2-7, with D possibly being TRBD2 (6 bases). Between the trimmed V and J ends, which lost 1 base and 1 base, there was a span of 9 bases. The CDR3 totals 14 residues. The germline V gene has CDR1 SGHRS and CDR2 YFSETQ. The CDR3 DNA is TGCGCCAGCAGCTTGTCCGGGGGTTCCTACGAGCAGTACTTC. This codes for CASSLSGGSYEQYF. Looking up the rest from reference TRBV5-1 and TRBJ2-7 gives the full variable domain: KAGVTQTPRYLIKTRGQQVTLSCSPISGHRSVSWYQQTPGQGLQFLFEYFSETQRNKGNFPGRFSGRQFSNSRSEMNVSTLELGDSALYLCASSLSGGSYEQYFGPGTRLTVT.

The chain uses TRBV25-1 and TRBJ2-3; possibly TRBD2 for D (5 bases). Trimming stripped 3 bases from V and 5 bases from J, with 12 bases between. This CDR3 comprises 14 residues. Germline V CDR1 and CDR2: MGHDK, SYGVNS. In DNA form, the CDR3 reads TGTGCCAGCAGTGATTGGGAGATGGTAGATACGCAGTATTTT. Its translation is CASSDWEMVDTQYF.

CDR3 protein: CASSANSGGAVYEQFF. In nucleotides, the CDR3 is TGTGCCAGCAGTGCGAATAGCGGGGGGGCCGTGTATGAGCAGTTCTTC. The chain couples TRBV6-1 to TRBJ2-1, with 11 bases matching TRBD2. The germline CDR1 and CDR2 sequences are MNHNS and SASEGT. The CDR3 has 16 residues. Trimming at V came to 4 bases and at J to 8 bases, leaving 10 bases not matched to a gene.

The V and J genes are TRBV7-3 and TRBJ2-1; D may be TRBD2 (6 bases). Trimming took off 1 base at V and 7 bases at J, with 20 bases between the two ends. CDR1 and CDR2 from the germline V gene are SGHTA and FQGTGA. This CDR3 has 17 residues. CDR3 nucleotide sequence: TGTGCCAGCAGCTTAATCGGAGGCGCGGGAAGAGGTAATGAGCAGTTCTTC. Protein sequence: CASSLIGGAGRGNEQFF.

The chain recombines TRBV5-1 with TRBJ1-2, with TRBD1 identical over 10 bases. The CDR3 totals 15 residues. The germline CDR1 and CDR2 sequences are SGHRS and YFSETQ. V shed 0 bases and J 4 bases; nucleotides not matched to a gene: 3. The CDR3 DNA follows: TGCGCCAGCAGCTTGGCTCGGGACAGGGGCTATGGCTACACCTTC. It translates to CASSLARDRGYGYTF.

The chain joins TRBV10-3 to TRBJ2-1; D possibly corresponds to TRBD2 (5 bases). Germline V lookup: CDR1 ENHRY, CDR2 SYGVKD. V was trimmed by 3 bases and J by 9 bases, leaving 15 bases between them. This CDR3 contains 14 residues. The CDR3 coding sequence is TGTGCCATCAGTGACGGGCCGGTAGCGACTGAGCAGTTCTTC. Its protein product is CAISDGPVATEQFF.

The rearrangement joins TRBV4-2 to TRBJ2-1, with no clear D. V shed 0 bases and J shed 1 base, with 7 bases lying between them. The CDR3 loop spans 15 amino acids. Per the germline V gene, CDR1 is LGHNA and CDR2 is YNFKEQ. DNA of the CDR3: TGTGCCAGCAGCCAAGATCAGATTTCCTACAATGAGCAGTTCTTC. This codes for CASSQDQISYNEQFF.

The chain links TRBV7-3 to TRBJ2-3, with 9 nucleotides matching TRBD2. CDR1 is SGHTA and CDR2 is FQGTGA in the germline V gene. The CDR3 is 19 residues long. V lost 0 bases and J lost 3; bases outside the gene matches: 13. DNA for the CDR3: TGTGCCAGCAGCTTAACGATAGCGGGGGTTGGGGGCAGGACAGATACGCAGTATTTT. It specifies CASSLTIAGVGGRTDTQYF.

The V gene is TRBV6-5, the J gene TRBJ2-3; tentative D call: TRBD1 (6 bases). The germline CDR1 and CDR2 sequences are MNHEY and SVGAGI. V was shortened by 2 bases and J by 3 bases, with 12 bases between the two germline ends. The CDR3 runs 15 residues. CDR3 region: CASSYTGKGTDTQYF. Here the CDR3 DNA reads TGTGCCAGCAGTTACACAGGGAAGGGGACAGATACGCAGTATTTT.

This clone appeared once. The chain combines TRBV5-1 with TRBJ2-3, with D unclear. V lost 1 base and J 1 base, leaving 13 bases between the germline ends. The CDR3 is 16 residues long. CDR1 SGHRS and CDR2 YFSETQ come from the germline V gene. CDR3 sequence (DNA): TGCGCCAGCAGCTTGTCGAGGCTAGTGGGCACAGATACGCAGTATTTT. Protein: CASSLSRLVGTDTQYF.

This chain joins TRBV14 and TRBJ2-1; 7 bases line up with TRBD1. This CDR3 is 16 amino acids long. The trim removed 4 bases at V and 1 base at J, leaving 7 bases unmatched. CDR1 and CDR2 (germline): SGHDN, FVKESK. The CDR3 protein is CASSRRQGWSYNEQFF. In nucleotides, the CDR3 is TGTGCCAGCAGCCGTAGACAGGGCTGGTCCTACAATGAGCAGTTCTTC.

This clone occurred once. CDR3 loop: CASSLEAPSGAAYEQYF. CDR3 coding DNA: TGCGCCAGCAGCTTGGAGGCCCCTAGCGGGGCGGCCTACGAGCAGTACTTC. V usage is TRBV5-1 and J usage is TRBJ2-5; 9 bases agree with TRBD2. The closer fit of TRBJ2-7 to the DNA end suggests the J call may be wrong. The V gene's germline CDR1 is SGHRS and CDR2 YFSETQ. The CDR3 consists of 17 residues.

This chain joins TRBV7-9 and TRBJ1-1; the D gene is possibly TRBD1 (6 bases). Trimming shortened V by 3 bases and J by 8 bases, and 10 bases separated the two germline ends. The germline V gene has CDR1 SEHNR and CDR2 FQNEAQ (reference sequence). There are 12 residues in the CDR3. The CDR3 sequence is CASSFDTGEAFF. CDR3 nucleotide sequence: TGTGCCAGCAGCTTTGATACAGGGGAAGCTTTCTTT. Full variable domain (rest looked up from reference TRBV7-9 and TRBJ1-1): DTGVSQNPRHKITKRGQNVTFRCDPISEHNRLYWYRQTLGQGPEFLTYFQNEAQLEKSRLLSDRFSAERPKGSFSTLEIQRTEQGDSAMYLCASSFDTGEAFFGQGTRLTVV.